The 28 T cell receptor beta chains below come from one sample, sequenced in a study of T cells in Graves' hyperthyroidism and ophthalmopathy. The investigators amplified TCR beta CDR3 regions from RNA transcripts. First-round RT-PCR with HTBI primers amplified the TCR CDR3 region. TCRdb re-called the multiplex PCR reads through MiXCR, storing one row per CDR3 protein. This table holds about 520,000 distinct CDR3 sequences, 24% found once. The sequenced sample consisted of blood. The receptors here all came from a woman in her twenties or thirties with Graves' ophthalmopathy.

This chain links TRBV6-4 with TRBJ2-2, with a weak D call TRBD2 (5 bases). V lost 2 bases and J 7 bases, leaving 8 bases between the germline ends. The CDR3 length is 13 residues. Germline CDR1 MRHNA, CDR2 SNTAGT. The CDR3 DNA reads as TGTGCCAGCAGTGACGGGAGCCACGGGGAGCTGTTTTTT. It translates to CASSDGSHGELFF.

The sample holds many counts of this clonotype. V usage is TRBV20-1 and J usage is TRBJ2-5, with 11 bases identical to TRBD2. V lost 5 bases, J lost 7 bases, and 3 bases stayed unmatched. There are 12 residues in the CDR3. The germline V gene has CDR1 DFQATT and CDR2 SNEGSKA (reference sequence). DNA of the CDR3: TGCAGTGCTGGAGGACTAGCGGGGACCCAGTACTTC. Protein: CSAGGLAGTQYF.

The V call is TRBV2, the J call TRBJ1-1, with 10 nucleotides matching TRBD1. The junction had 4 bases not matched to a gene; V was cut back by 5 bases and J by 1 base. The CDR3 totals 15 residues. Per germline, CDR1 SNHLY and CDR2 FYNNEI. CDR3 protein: CASSKTGGENTEAFF. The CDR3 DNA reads TGTGCCAGCAGTAAGACAGGGGGCGAGAACACTGAAGCTTTCTTT.

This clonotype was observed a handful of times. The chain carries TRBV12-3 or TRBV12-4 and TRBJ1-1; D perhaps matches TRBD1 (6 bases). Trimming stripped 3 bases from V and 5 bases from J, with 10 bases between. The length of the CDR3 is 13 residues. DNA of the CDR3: TGTGCCAGCAGTTTCATAGGGGGGACTGAAGCTTTCTTT. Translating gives CASSFIGGTEAFF.

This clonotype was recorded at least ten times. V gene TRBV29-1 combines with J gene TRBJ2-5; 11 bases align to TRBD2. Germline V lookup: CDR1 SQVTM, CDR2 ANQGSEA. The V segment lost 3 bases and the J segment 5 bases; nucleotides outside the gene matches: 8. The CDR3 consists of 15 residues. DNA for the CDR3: TGCAGCGTTGAGTCTAGCGGGGGGCCGAGGGAGACCCAGTACTTC. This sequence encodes CSVESSGGPRETQYF. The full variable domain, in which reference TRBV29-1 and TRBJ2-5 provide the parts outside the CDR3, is SAVISQKPSRDICQRGTSLTIQCQVDSQVTMMFWYRQQPGQSLTLIATANQGSEATYESGFVIDKFPISRPNLTFSTLTVSNMSPEDSSIYLCSVESSGGPRETQYFGPGTRLLVL.

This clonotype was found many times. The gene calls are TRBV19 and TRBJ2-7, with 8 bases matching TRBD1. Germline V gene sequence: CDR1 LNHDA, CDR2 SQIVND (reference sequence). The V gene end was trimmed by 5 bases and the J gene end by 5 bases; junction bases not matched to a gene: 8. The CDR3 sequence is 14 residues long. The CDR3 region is CASSSRTGHDEQYF. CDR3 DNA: TGTGCCAGTAGTTCACGGACAGGGCACGACGAGCAGTACTTC.

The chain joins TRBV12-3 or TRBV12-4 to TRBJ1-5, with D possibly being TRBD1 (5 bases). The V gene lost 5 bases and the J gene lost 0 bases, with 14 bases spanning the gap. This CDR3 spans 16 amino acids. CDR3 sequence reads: CASSPGQGRSNQPQHF. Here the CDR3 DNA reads TGTGCCAGCAGTCCGGGGCAGGGCCGTAGCAATCAGCCCCAGCATTTT.

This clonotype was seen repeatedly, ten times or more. This CDR3 is CASQPRGRGNEQYF. CDR3 bases: TGCGCCAGCCAGCCTCGGGGCCGAGGAAACGAGCAGTACTTC. The chain is built from TRBV5-1 and TRBJ2-7; D tentatively fits TRBD1 or TRBD2 (5 bases each). The germline V gene encodes CDR1 SGHRS and CDR2 YFSETQ. This CDR3 has 14 residues. Trimming cost V 7 bases and J 5 bases, with 19 bases left between them.

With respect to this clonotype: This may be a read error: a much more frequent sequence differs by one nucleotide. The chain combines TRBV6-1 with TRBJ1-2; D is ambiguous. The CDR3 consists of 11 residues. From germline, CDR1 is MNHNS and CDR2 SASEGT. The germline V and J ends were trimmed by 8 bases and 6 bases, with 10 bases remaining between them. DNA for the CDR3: TGTGCCAGCCGGTCCCTCCATGGCTACACCTTC. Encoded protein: CASRSLHGYTF.

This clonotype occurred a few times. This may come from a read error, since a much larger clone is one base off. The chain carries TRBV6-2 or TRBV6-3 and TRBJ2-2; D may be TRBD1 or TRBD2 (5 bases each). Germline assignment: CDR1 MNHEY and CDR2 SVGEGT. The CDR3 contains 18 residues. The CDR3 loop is CVSRRRSTGFEGTGELFF. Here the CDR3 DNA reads TGTGTCAGCAGGCGTCGATCAACAGGTTTTGAGGGCACCGGGGAGCTGTTTTTT.

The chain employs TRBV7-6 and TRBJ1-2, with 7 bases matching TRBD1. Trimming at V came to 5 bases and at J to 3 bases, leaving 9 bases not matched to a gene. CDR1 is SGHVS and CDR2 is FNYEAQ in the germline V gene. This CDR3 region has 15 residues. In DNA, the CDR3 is TGTGCCAGCAGCCCAGGGCGGGACAGAGACTATGGCTACACCTTC. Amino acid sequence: CASSPGRDRDYGYTF.

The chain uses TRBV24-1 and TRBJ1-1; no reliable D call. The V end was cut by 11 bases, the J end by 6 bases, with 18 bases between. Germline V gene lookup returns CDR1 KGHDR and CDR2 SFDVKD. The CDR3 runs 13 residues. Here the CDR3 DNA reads TGTGCCATCTCCCCGGGCCCCGGTTCTGAAGCTTTCTTT. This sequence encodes CAISPGPGSEAFF.

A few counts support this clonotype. Here the CDR3 DNA reads TGTGCCAGCAGCTTGGGGGGGAGGGTGAACACCGGGGAGCTGTTTTTT. This gives the protein CASSLGGRVNTGELFF. This chain joins TRBV11-1 and TRBJ2-2; 7 bases are shared with TRBD2. The CDR3 contains 16 residues. Germline values: CDR1 SGHAT, CDR2 FQDESV (reference sequence). V shed 3 bases and J 1 base; nucleotides not matched to a gene: 5. The variable domain in full, with the rest retrieved from reference TRBV11-1 and TRBJ2-2, is EAEVAQSPRYKITEKSQAVAFWCDPISGHATLYWYRQILGQGPELLVQFQDESVVDDSQLPKDRFSAERLKGVDSTLKIQPAELGDSAMYLCASSLGGRVNTGELFFGEGSRLTVL.

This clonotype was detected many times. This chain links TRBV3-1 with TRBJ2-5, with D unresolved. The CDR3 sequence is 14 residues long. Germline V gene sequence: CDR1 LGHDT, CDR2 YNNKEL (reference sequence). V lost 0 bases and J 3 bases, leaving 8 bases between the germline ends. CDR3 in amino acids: CASSQDQPEETQYF. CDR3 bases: TGTGCCAGCAGCCAAGATCAACCTGAAGAGACCCAGTACTTC.

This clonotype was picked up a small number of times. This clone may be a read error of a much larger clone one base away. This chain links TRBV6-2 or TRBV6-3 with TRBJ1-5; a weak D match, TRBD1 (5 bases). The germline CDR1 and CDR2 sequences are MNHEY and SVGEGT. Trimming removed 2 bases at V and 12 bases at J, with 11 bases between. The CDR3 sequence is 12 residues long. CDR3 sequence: CASSYEGNGQHF. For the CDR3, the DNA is TGTGCCAGCAGTTACGAGGGGAATGGCCAGCATTTT.

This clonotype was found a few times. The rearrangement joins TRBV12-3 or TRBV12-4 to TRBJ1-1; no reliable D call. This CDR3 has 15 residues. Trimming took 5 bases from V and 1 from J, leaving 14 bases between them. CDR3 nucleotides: TGTGCCAGCAGTCCCCCCCCGACGACGAACACTGAAGCTTTCTTT. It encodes CASSPPPTTNTEAFF.

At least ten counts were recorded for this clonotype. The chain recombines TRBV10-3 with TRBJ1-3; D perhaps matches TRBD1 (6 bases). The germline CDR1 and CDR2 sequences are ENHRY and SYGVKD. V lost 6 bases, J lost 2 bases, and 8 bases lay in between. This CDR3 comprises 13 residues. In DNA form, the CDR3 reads TGTGCCATCAGGGACAGTGCTGGAAACACCATATATTTT. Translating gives CAIRDSAGNTIYF.

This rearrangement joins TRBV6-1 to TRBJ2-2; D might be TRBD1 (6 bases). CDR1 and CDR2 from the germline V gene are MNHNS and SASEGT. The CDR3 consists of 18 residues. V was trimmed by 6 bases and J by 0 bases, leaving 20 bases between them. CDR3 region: CASRNSRGVGANTGELFF. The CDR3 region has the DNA TGTGCCAGCAGGAATTCCAGGGGCGTCGGCGCGAACACCGGGGAGCTGTTTTTT.

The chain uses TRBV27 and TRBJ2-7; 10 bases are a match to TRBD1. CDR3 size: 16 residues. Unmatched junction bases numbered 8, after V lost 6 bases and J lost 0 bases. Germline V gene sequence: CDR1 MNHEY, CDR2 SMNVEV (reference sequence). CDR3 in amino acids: CASRTNRDRGSYEQYF. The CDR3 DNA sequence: TGTGCCAGCAGAACTAACCGGGACAGGGGCTCCTACGAGCAGTACTTC.

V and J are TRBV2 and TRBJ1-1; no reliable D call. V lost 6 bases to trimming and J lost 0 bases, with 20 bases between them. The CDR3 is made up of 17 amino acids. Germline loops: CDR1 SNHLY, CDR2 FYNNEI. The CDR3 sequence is CASRTEGEIPMNTEAFF. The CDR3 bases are TGTGCCAGCAGAACCGAGGGAGAGATACCAATGAACACTGAAGCTTTCTTT.

The CDR3 loop is CASSLLPGQATDTQYF. The CDR3 DNA follows: TGTGCCAGCAGCCTACTTCCGGGACAGGCCACAGATACGCAGTATTTT. The chain has TRBV6-1 and TRBJ2-3; 8 bases are a match to TRBD1. The CDR3 runs 16 residues. Losses at the gene ends were 6 bases for V and 2 bases for J; bases not matched to a gene: 10. Germline values: CDR1 MNHNS, CDR2 SASEGT.

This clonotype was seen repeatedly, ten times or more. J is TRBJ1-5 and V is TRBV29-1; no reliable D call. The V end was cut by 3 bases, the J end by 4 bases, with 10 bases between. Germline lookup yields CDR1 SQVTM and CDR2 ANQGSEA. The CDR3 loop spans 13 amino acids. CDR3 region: CSVEVTSNQPQHF. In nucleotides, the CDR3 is TGCAGCGTTGAGGTGACATCTAATCAGCCCCAGCATTTT.

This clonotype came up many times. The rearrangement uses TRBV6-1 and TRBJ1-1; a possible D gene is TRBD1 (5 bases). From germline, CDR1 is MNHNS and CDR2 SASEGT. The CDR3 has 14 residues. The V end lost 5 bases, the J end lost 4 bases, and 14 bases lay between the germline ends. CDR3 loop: CASSPRDRGTEAFF. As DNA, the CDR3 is TGTGCCAGCAGTCCCCGGGACCGGGGCACTGAAGCTTTCTTT.

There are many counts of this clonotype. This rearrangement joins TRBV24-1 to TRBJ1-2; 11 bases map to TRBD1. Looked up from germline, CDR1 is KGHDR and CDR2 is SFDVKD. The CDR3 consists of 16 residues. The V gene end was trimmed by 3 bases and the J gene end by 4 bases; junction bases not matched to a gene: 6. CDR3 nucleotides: TGTGCCACCAGTGATCCCGGACAGGGGGCTACCTATGGCTACACCTTC. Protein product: CATSDPGQGATYGYTF.

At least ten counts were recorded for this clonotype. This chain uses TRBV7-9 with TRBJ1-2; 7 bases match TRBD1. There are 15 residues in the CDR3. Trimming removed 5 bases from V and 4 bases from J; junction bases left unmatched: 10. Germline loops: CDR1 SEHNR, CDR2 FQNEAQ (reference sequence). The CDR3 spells CASSARQGNIYGYTF. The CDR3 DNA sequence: TGTGCCAGCAGCGCTAGACAGGGAAACATCTATGGCTACACCTTC.

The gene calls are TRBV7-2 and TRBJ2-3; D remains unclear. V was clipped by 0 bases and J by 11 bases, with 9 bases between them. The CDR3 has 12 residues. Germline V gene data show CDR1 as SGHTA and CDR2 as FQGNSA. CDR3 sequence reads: CASSLASSEQYF. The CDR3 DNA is TGTGCCAGCAGCTTAGCGTCCAGTGAGCAGTATTTT.

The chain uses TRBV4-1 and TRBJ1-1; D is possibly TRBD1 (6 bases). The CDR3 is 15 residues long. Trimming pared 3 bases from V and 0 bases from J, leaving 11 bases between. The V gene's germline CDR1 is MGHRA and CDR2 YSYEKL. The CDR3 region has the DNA TGCGCCAGCAGCCAGGAGGACAGCATGAACACTGAAGCTTTCTTT. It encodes CASSQEDSMNTEAFF.

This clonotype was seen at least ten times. This chain's CDR3 is CASIKDGSLANYGYTF. In DNA form, the CDR3 reads TGTGCCAGCATAAAGGACGGCTCCCTCGCTAACTATGGCTACACCTTC. The gene calls are TRBV7-2 and TRBJ1-2; D is unresolved. There are 16 residues in the CDR3. Trimming took 7 bases from V and 0 from J, leaving 18 bases between them. CDR1 and CDR2 (germline): SGHTA, FQGNSA.